These T cell receptor beta chains were read from a single sample in a study of vaccination effects on CD4 cells after COVID-19. Their specific antigens are unknown. Sequencing was performed with immunoSEQ multiplex PCR; in TCRdb, only in-frame clones are kept and a portion is missing. The sample holds fewer than 25,000 clones, roughly 80% seen once. The specimen was CD4+ T cells from PBMCs cultured with HCoV-NL63 spike peptides, collected after COVID-19 vaccination. The source of these receptors is a human donor who received a COVID-19 vaccine. CDR3s include the opening cysteine and the closing phenylalanine or tryptophan. Each record gives: V gene, D gene, clone size, J gene, CDR3 protein, CDR3 DNA. D genes are given only for firm matches. The size of a clone is reported for some rows only, either as once, few or many, or as a class for expanded clones.

v_call: TRBV7-2
d_call: TRBD1
clone_size: -
j_call: TRBJ1-2
cdr3_aa: CASSHRDRPTF
cdr3_nt: TGTGCCAGCAGCCACCGGGACAGGCCCACCTTC

v_call: TRBV27
d_call: -
clone_size: -
j_call: TRBJ1-2
cdr3_aa: CASSRRESFNYGYTF
cdr3_nt: TGTGCCAGCAGTCGGAGGGAATCCTTTAACTATGGCTACACCTTC

v_call: TRBV6-5
d_call: -
clone_size: -
j_call: TRBJ1-6
cdr3_aa: CASRVRVNSPLHF
cdr3_nt: TGTGCCAGCAGGGTTAGGGTAAATTCACCCCTCCACTTT

v_call: TRBV19
d_call: -
clone_size: -
j_call: TRBJ2-7
cdr3_aa: CASSISLGRGGYEQYF
cdr3_nt: TGTGCCAGTAGTATTTCCCTAGGCAGGGGAGGCTACGAGCAGTACTTC

v_call: TRBV29-1
d_call: -
clone_size: -
j_call: TRBJ1-1
cdr3_aa: CSVVRNSGEAFF
cdr3_nt: TGCAGCGTTGTACGGAATTCCGGTGAAGCTTTCTTT

v_call: TRBV7-2
d_call: TRBD1
clone_size: -
j_call: TRBJ1-4
cdr3_aa: CASGKDRGLEEKLFF
cdr3_nt: TGTGCCAGCGGAAAGGACAGGGGACTTGAGGAAAAACTGTTTTTT

v_call: TRBV19
d_call: TRBD1
clone_size: -
j_call: TRBJ1-1
cdr3_aa: CASSGLRGRRTEAFF
cdr3_nt: TGTGCCAGTAGCGGGTTGAGGGGGCGCCGAACTGAAGCTTTCTTT

v_call: TRBV11-2
d_call: -
clone_size: few
j_call: TRBJ1-1
cdr3_aa: CASSTFGGTEAFF
cdr3_nt: TGTGCCAGCAGCACATTTGGGGGCACTGAAGCTTTCTTT

v_call: TRBV29-1
d_call: -
clone_size: -
j_call: TRBJ1-1
cdr3_aa: CSAGTTEAFF
cdr3_nt: TGCAGCGCCGGGACCACTGAAGCTTTCTTT

v_call: TRBV7-9
d_call: -
clone_size: once
j_call: TRBJ1-2
cdr3_aa: CASSFRAYGYTF
cdr3_nt: TGTGCCAGCAGCTTCCGGGCGTATGGCTACACCTTC

v_call: TRBV14
d_call: -
clone_size: -
j_call: TRBJ1-1
cdr3_aa: CASSQPGRRAFF
cdr3_nt: TGTGCCAGCAGCCAGCCAGGCCGGAGAGCTTTCTTT

v_call: TRBV18
d_call: -
clone_size: -
j_call: TRBJ2-7
cdr3_aa: CASSATGSEQYF
cdr3_nt: TGTGCCAGCTCCGCCACAGGGAGTGAGCAGTACTTC

v_call: TRBV5-5
d_call: -
clone_size: -
j_call: TRBJ1-5
cdr3_aa: CASSLEAEANQPQHF
cdr3_nt: TGTGCCAGCAGCTTGGAGGCAGAGGCCAATCAGCCCCAGCATTTT

v_call: TRBV2
d_call: TRBD1
clone_size: few
j_call: TRBJ2-7
cdr3_aa: CASRRDRGQAYEQYF
cdr3_nt: TGTGCCAGCCGACGGGACAGGGGGCAAGCTTACGAGCAGTACTTC

v_call: TRBV5-1
d_call: -
clone_size: few
j_call: TRBJ1-3
cdr3_aa: CASSPGTQGETTIYF
cdr3_nt: TGCGCCAGCAGCCCCGGGACCCAAGGGGAAACCACCATATATTTT

v_call: TRBV13
d_call: -
clone_size: -
j_call: TRBJ1-2
cdr3_aa: CASSLRLPGRRAGYTF
cdr3_nt: TGTGCCAGCAGCTTAAGGCTTCCCGGACGGAGGGCTGGCTACACCTTC

v_call: TRBV28
d_call: TRBD2
clone_size: -
j_call: TRBJ2-7
cdr3_aa: CASSLGLADEQYF
cdr3_nt: TGTGCCAGCAGTTTGGGTCTAGCGGACGAGCAGTACTTC

v_call: TRBV5-1
d_call: -
clone_size: -
j_call: TRBJ1-2
cdr3_aa: CASSLATGNYYGYTF
cdr3_nt: TGCGCCAGCAGCTTGGCTACAGGGAACTACTATGGCTACACCTTC

v_call: TRBV6-5
d_call: TRBD1
clone_size: -
j_call: TRBJ2-5
cdr3_aa: CASRPATGGQETQYF
cdr3_nt: TGTGCCAGCAGGCCCGCCACAGGGGGCCAAGAGACCCAGTACTTC

v_call: TRBV2
d_call: TRBD1
clone_size: -
j_call: TRBJ1-5
cdr3_aa: CASRGHRGLPNQPQHF
cdr3_nt: TGTGCCAGCAGGGGCCACAGGGGGCTCCCCAATCAGCCCCAGCATTTT

v_call: TRBV5-1
d_call: -
clone_size: -
j_call: TRBJ2-7
cdr3_aa: CASSLAGEYEQYF
cdr3_nt: TGCGCCAGCAGCTTGGCCGGGGAGTACGAGCAGTACTTC

v_call: TRBV10-3
d_call: -
clone_size: -
j_call: TRBJ2-7
cdr3_aa: CAIRAGTASYEQYF
cdr3_nt: TGTGCCATCAGGGCCGGGACTGCCTCCTACGAGCAGTACTTC

v_call: TRBV10-3
d_call: TRBD1
clone_size: -
j_call: TRBJ2-7
cdr3_aa: CAISPPGQPSYEQYF
cdr3_nt: TGTGCCATCAGTCCACCGGGACAGCCCTCCTACGAGCAGTACTTC

v_call: TRBV2
d_call: TRBD1
clone_size: -
j_call: TRBJ1-2
cdr3_aa: CASSGDRIYGYTF
cdr3_nt: TGTGCCAGCAGTGGGGACAGAATCTATGGCTACACCTTC

v_call: TRBV7-2
d_call: -
clone_size: -
j_call: TRBJ2-2
cdr3_aa: CASSEGGLRGVSFF
cdr3_nt: TGTGCCAGCAGCGAAGGGGGACTCAGGGGGGTGTCGTTTTTT

v_call: TRBV5-6
d_call: -
clone_size: -
j_call: TRBJ1-2
cdr3_aa: CASSPGGTSAFYGYTF
cdr3_nt: TGTGCCAGCAGCCCGGGTGGGACATCCGCTTTCTATGGCTACACCTTC

v_call: TRBV5-1
d_call: -
clone_size: -
j_call: TRBJ2-7
cdr3_aa: CASSLAGTLVGTSYEQYF
cdr3_nt: TGCGCCAGCAGCTTGGCCGGGACATTGGTCGGCACCTCCTACGAGCAGTACTTC

v_call: TRBV7-2
d_call: TRBD2
clone_size: -
j_call: TRBJ2-3
cdr3_aa: CASSWGLTSGVADTQYF
cdr3_nt: TGTGCCAGCAGCTGGGGGTTGACTAGCGGGGTAGCAGATACGCAGTATTTT

v_call: TRBV5-5
d_call: -
clone_size: -
j_call: TRBJ1-1
cdr3_aa: CASKLGQANTEAFF
cdr3_nt: TGTGCCAGCAAACTAGGACAAGCGAACACTGAAGCTTTCTTT

v_call: TRBV30
d_call: -
clone_size: -
j_call: TRBJ1-4
cdr3_aa: CAWSRLNEKLFF
cdr3_nt: TGTGCCTGGAGCCGGTTGAATGAAAAACTGTTTTTT

v_call: TRBV2
d_call: -
clone_size: -
j_call: TRBJ1-2
cdr3_aa: CASSRRGDYGYTF
cdr3_nt: TGTGCCAGCAGTCGTAGAGGGGACTATGGCTACACCTTC

v_call: TRBV12-5
d_call: -
clone_size: -
j_call: TRBJ1-2
cdr3_aa: CASGFNPGRGYTF
cdr3_nt: TGTGCTAGTGGTTTTAACCCGGGCAGGGGCTACACCTTC

v_call: TRBV6-2/TRBV6-3
d_call: -
clone_size: -
j_call: TRBJ1-1
cdr3_aa: CASSYPLLNTEAFF
cdr3_nt: TGTGCCAGCAGTTACCCTCTATTGAACACTGAAGCTTTCTTT

v_call: TRBV19
d_call: TRBD1
clone_size: -
j_call: TRBJ1-1
cdr3_aa: CASSIWSDRAFTEAFF
cdr3_nt: TGTGCCAGTAGTATATGGTCGGACAGGGCATTTACTGAAGCTTTCTTT

v_call: TRBV7-9
d_call: -
clone_size: once
j_call: TRBJ1-2
cdr3_aa: CASSLGERHLYGYTF
cdr3_nt: TGTGCCAGCAGCTTAGGGGAACGACATCTCTATGGCTACACCTTC

v_call: TRBV5-4
d_call: TRBD1
clone_size: -
j_call: TRBJ1-4
cdr3_aa: CASSREGAGEKLFF
cdr3_nt: TGTGCCAGCAGCAGGGAGGGGGCTGGGGAAAAACTGTTTTTT

v_call: TRBV25-1
d_call: TRBD2
clone_size: -
j_call: TRBJ2-1
cdr3_aa: CASSQSGGYNEQFF
cdr3_nt: TGTGCCAGCAGCCAGAGCGGGGGGTACAATGAGCAGTTCTTC

v_call: TRBV5-1
d_call: TRBD1
clone_size: few
j_call: TRBJ1-2
cdr3_aa: CASSLARQGAGGYTF
cdr3_nt: TGCGCCAGCAGCTTGGCCAGACAGGGGGCAGGTGGCTACACCTTC

v_call: TRBV4-3
d_call: -
clone_size: -
j_call: TRBJ2-3
cdr3_aa: CASSQGLGHRTDTQYF
cdr3_nt: TGCGCCAGCAGCCAAGGTCTGGGACACCGCACAGATACGCAGTATTTT

v_call: TRBV5-4
d_call: -
clone_size: -
j_call: TRBJ1-2
cdr3_aa: CASSLVAGASNYGYTF
cdr3_nt: TGTGCCAGCAGCTTGGTAGCGGGGGCGTCTAACTATGGCTACACCTTC

v_call: TRBV29-1
d_call: -
clone_size: few
j_call: TRBJ2-5
cdr3_aa: CSLRTPQETQYF
cdr3_nt: TGCAGCCTTAGGACACCCCAAGAGACCCAGTACTTC